These 8 T cell receptor beta chains were sequenced from one sample in a study of neurological immune-mediated disorders. TCRdb reanalysed the 5' RACE reads using MiXCR and keeps one entry per CDR3 protein. The data show some 70,000 distinct CDR3 sequences, 3.5% to 5.5% seen once. Sequencing was carried out using PBMCs. Every receptor here comes from a man aged 25 to 40 with multiple sclerosis.

This clonotype was detected only a few times. This chain links TRBV5-1 with TRBJ1-6; TRBD1 might be the D (5 bases). Germline V CDR1 and CDR2: SGHRS, YFSETQ. V was trimmed by 2 bases and J by 7 bases, leaving 13 bases between them. The CDR3 sequence is 15 residues long. CDR3 sequence: CASSLIGAGNSPLHF. Written as DNA, the CDR3 is TGCGCCAGCAGCTTAATAGGGGCGGGCAATTCACCCCTCCACTTT.

This clonotype was seen repeatedly, ten times or more. J is TRBJ1-1 and V is TRBV5-1; possibly TRBD1 for D (5 bases). V was shortened by 4 bases and J by 5 bases, with 12 bases between the two germline ends. From germline, CDR1 is SGHRS and CDR2 YFSETQ. The CDR3 totals 13 residues. The CDR3 here is CASSPMGGTEAFF. CDR3 sequence (DNA): TGCGCCAGCAGCCCCATGGGGGGAACTGAAGCTTTCTTT.

The V gene is TRBV27, the J gene TRBJ2-1, with a possible D match to TRBD1 (5 bases). The V and J ends lost 4 bases and 6 bases respectively, with 10 bases between them. Germline-derived CDR1 and CDR2 are MNHEY and SMNVEV (reference sequence). The CDR3 has 13 amino acids. CDR3 sequence reads: CASSWGFSNEQFF. DNA of the CDR3: TGTGCCAGCAGTTGGGGCTTCTCCAATGAGCAGTTCTTC.

The CDR3, as DNA: TGTGCCAGCAGTTACTCGTTGGAGGAGGGGATCACTGAAGCTTTCTTT. Amino acids: CASSYSLEEGITEAFF. The rearrangement links TRBV6-5 to TRBJ1-1; TRBD1 is a possible D gene (5 bases). This CDR3 spans 16 amino acids. Germline loops: CDR1 MNHEY, CDR2 SVGAGI. Trimming stripped 0 bases from V and 4 bases from J, with 15 bases between.

This clonotype was counted a few times. Germline is not matched at one junction end, which may reflect a read error. J is TRBJ1-4 and V is TRBV27, with D possibly being TRBD1 (6 bases). CDR1 and CDR2 (germline): MNHEY, SMNVEV (reference sequence). The CDR3 spans 15 residues. The CDR3 sequence: CASSRFGDKDENLFF. The DNA for the CDR3 is TGTGCCAGCAGTCGTTTCGGGGACAAGGATGAAAACCTGTTTTTT.

The CDR3 DNA reads as TGCAGCGTTGCTCCGGGACCCCTTGAAAAACTGTTTTTT. This translates into CSVAPGPLEKLFF. This chain joins TRBV29-1 and TRBJ1-4, with D possibly matching TRBD1 (5 bases). Trimming took off 4 bases at V and 7 bases at J, with 13 bases between the two ends. This CDR3 contains 13 residues. Germline CDR1 reads SQVTM; CDR2 reads ANQGSEA.

This clonotype was observed at least ten times. The V call is TRBV2, the J call TRBJ2-1; 11 positions agree with TRBD2. Trimming took 7 bases from V and 8 from J; bases not matched to a gene: 16. This CDR3 region has 17 residues. Germline CDR1 reads SNHLY; CDR2 reads FYNNEI. CDR3 bases: TGTGCCAGCAAGGCTAGCGGGGGGTACGGTCAGAGGGATGAGCAGTTCTTC. As protein: CASKASGGYGQRDEQFF.

This clonotype was seen more than once but under ten times. A junction end diverges from the germline sequence, so it may reflect a read error. The V call is TRBV20-1, the J call TRBJ1-5, with a tentative D call TRBD1 (5 bases). The germline V gene encodes CDR1 DFQATT and CDR2 SNEGSKA (reference sequence). The CDR3 covers 15 residues. This chain's CDR3 is CSARARGRRNQPQNF. The CDR3 nucleotides read TGCAGTGCTAGGGCGAGGGGACGGCGCAATCAGCCCCAGAATTTT.